The 10 T cell receptor beta chains in this list originate from one sample, sequenced in a study of human T cells and chemical hapten exposure. Described time point: healthy volunteer bleed at 2 weeks. Blood, whole and unfractionated, served as the source for total RNA extraction. TCRdb analysed the RACE reads with MiXCR anew, one entry per CDR3 protein. The sample carries 30,000 to 35,000 distinct CDR3 sequences, about 7% recorded once. Sequencing was done on a sample of whole blood. These receptors all come from a human donor in good health. Some clones in this sample may be carry-over from other donors' samples.

This clonotype was found a few times. This chain links TRBV5-6 with TRBJ2-1; D uncertain. CDR1 and CDR2 from the germline V gene are SGHDT and YYEEEE. Trimming removed 0 bases from V and 8 bases from J, with 6 bases in between. CDR3 size: 12 residues. CDR3 residues: CASSLGVDEQFF. CDR3 DNA sequence: TGTGCCAGCAGCTTGGGGGTGGATGAGCAGTTCTTC.

J is TRBJ2-7 and V is TRBV9, with D possibly TRBD1 on 6 matching bases. The CDR3 contains 14 residues. The V end lost 0 bases, the J end lost 6 bases, and 13 bases lay between the germline ends. Germline CDR1 SGDLS, CDR2 YYNGEE. The CDR3 reads CASSVVGASIEQYF. Written as DNA, the CDR3 is TGTGCCAGCAGCGTAGTGGGGGCCAGTATCGAGCAGTACTTC.

The table lists this clonotype with many counts. CDR3 nucleotide sequence: TGCAGTGCTAGAGGTGTCGCCCAGGGGACGAACACCGGGGAGCTGTTTTTT. Its protein product is CSARGVAQGTNTGELFF. The chain uses TRBV20-1 and TRBJ2-2, with a tentative D call TRBD1 (6 bases). V was trimmed by 1 base and J by 0 bases, leaving 15 bases between them. The CDR3 spans 17 residues. Germline CDR1 DFQATT, CDR2 SNEGSKA (reference sequence).

This clonotype was counted only a few times. The chain uses TRBV5-6 and TRBJ2-3, with D uncertain. The germline V gene encodes CDR1 SGHDT and CDR2 YYEEEE. CDR3 size: 21 residues. V gave up 0 bases and J gave up 2 bases, with 28 bases separating them. The CDR3 bases are TGTGCCAGCAGCTTGGGGGCTTACAGAGACATAAAAAACACTATCACAGATACGCAGTATTTT. Translation gives CASSLGAYRDIKNTITDTQYF.

This clonotype has ten or more counts. CDR3 sequence: CASSQATGSYNEQFF. The CDR3 DNA reads TGTGCCAGCAGCCAAGCGACTGGATCCTACAATGAGCAGTTCTTC. The rearrangement links TRBV4-2 to TRBJ2-1; D not certain. Trimming took 1 base from V and 1 from J, leaving 8 bases between them. The CDR3 covers 15 residues. The germline gives CDR1 LGHNA, CDR2 YNFKEQ.

This clonotype turned up a few times. The chain employs TRBV7-2 and TRBJ2-3; no firm D call. V was cut by 1 base and J by 2 bases, with 4 bases left in between. The CDR3 extends over 13 amino acids. Per germline, CDR1 SGHTA and CDR2 FQGNSA. The CDR3 reads CASSLVDTDTQYF. The CDR3 coding sequence is TGTGCCAGCAGCTTAGTGGACACAGATACGCAGTATTTT.

Only a few counts were recorded for this clonotype. The DNA of the CDR3 is TGTGCCAGCAGCATCCTTAGCGGGGGGGCCTACGAGCAGTACTTC. This codes for CASSILSGGAYEQYF. The chain is built from TRBV7-2 and TRBJ2-7, with TRBD2 matching 11 bases. Germline V gene data show CDR1 as SGHTA and CDR2 as FQGNSA. V lost 5 bases to trimming and J lost 2 bases; unmatched junction nucleotides: 5. The CDR3 contains 15 residues.

This clonotype showed up just a few times. The gene calls are TRBV7-9 and TRBJ2-5; weak D call: TRBD1 (5 bases). There are 14 residues in the CDR3. Between the trimmed V and J ends, which lost 5 bases and 4 bases, there was a span of 14 bases. The V gene's germline CDR1 is SEHNR and CDR2 FQNEAQ (reference sequence). In nucleotides, the CDR3 is TGTGCCAGCAGCCTTGCCCCCGACAGAGAGACCCAGTACTTC. It is translated as CASSLAPDRETQYF.

This clonotype was seen ten or more times. The chain combines TRBV15 with TRBJ1-2; 9 nucleotides align to TRBD1. The CDR3 extends over 15 amino acids. CDR1 is LNHNV, CDR2 YYDKDF, per germline (reference sequence). The J segment lost 2 bases and the V segment lost 3 bases, leaving 4 bases of the junction unmatched. The CDR3 DNA sequence: TGTGCCACCAGCAGGGGGGACAGGGAGAACTATGGCTACACCTTC. It yields the protein CATSRGDRENYGYTF.

This clonotype is termed medium-sized. V and J are TRBV20-1 and TRBJ2-3; D may correspond to TRBD1 or TRBD2 (5 bases each). The CDR3 has 11 amino acids. The germline V gene encodes CDR1 DFQATT and CDR2 SNEGSKA (reference sequence). Deletions cut 5 bases from V and 4 bases from J, with 7 bases between. The CDR3 bases are TGCAGTGCTCAGGGACCAGATACGCAGTATTTT. It is translated as CSAQGPDTQYF.